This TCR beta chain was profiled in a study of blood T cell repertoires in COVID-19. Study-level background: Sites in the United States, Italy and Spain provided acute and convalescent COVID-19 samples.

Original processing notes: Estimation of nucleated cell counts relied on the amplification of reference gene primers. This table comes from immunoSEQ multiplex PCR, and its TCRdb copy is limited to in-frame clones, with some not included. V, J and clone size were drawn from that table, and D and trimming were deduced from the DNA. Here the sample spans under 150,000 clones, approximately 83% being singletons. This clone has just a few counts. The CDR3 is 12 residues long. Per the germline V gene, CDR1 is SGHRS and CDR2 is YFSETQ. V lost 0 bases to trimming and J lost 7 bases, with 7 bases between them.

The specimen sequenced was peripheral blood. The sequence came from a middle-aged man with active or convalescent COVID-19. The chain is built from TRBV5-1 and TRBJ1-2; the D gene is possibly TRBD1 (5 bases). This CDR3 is CASSLVGGGYTF. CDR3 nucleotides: TGCGCCAGCAGCTTGGTGGGGGGTGGCTACACCTTC.